This entry lists 18 T cell receptor beta chains sequenced from one sample in a study of T cell repertoires in cytomegalovirus infection. TCRdb used MiXCR to reprocess the reads, holding one entry per CDR3 protein. Of approximately 170,000 distinct CDR3 sequences in the sample, approximately 14% were seen once. Sample: PBMCs. Receptors were obtained from a human donor in good health (CMV status not recorded). Some clones in this sample may be carry-over from other donors' samples.

This clonotype was found many times. The chain carries TRBV7-8 and TRBJ1-1; D not certain. CDR3 size: 15 residues. V was clipped by 2 bases and J by 0 bases, with 10 bases between them. Germline V gene sequence: CDR1 SGHVS, CDR2 FQNEAQ. The CDR3 DNA reads as TGTGCCAGCAGCTTACCGGACGGCTTGAACACTGAAGCTTTCTTT. Residues: CASSLPDGLNTEAFF.

The CDR3 nucleotides read TGTGCCAGCAGTTGGACTAGCGGGAACTACGAGCAGTACTTC. It specifies CASSWTSGNYEQYF. The genes are TRBV2 and TRBJ2-7; 12 bases fit TRBD2. Germline CDR1 SNHLY, CDR2 FYNNEI. The CDR3 length is 14 residues. The trim removed 5 bases at V and 3 bases at J, leaving 2 bases unmatched.

This clonotype was observed many times. This chain connects TRBV29-1 to TRBJ1-2; D possibly corresponds to TRBD1 (6 bases). The V gene lost 4 bases and the J gene lost 0 bases, with 15 bases spanning the gap. The CDR3 is 15 residues long. CDR1 is SQVTM, CDR2 ANQGSEA, per germline. CDR3 loop: CSVGPTGPTNYGYTF. CDR3 bases: TGCAGCGTTGGGCCCACAGGGCCGACTAACTATGGCTACACCTTC.

The chain joins TRBV29-1 to TRBJ1-2; unclear D gene. CDR1 and CDR2 (germline): SQVTM, ANQGSEA. The CDR3 consists of 12 residues. Trimming stripped 2 bases from V and 4 bases from J, with 8 bases between. CDR3 protein: CSVETGGYGYTF. The DNA for the CDR3 is TGCAGCGTTGAAACGGGAGGCTATGGCTACACCTTC.

This clonotype appeared many times. The chain links TRBV7-8 to TRBJ2-1; the match to TRBD2 covers 9 bases. The CDR3 totals 16 residues. The trim removed 5 bases at V and 9 bases at J, leaving 14 bases unmatched. Germline CDR1 is SGHVS and CDR2 is FQNEAQ. Written as DNA, the CDR3 is TGTGCCAGCAGCACCGATGCCGGGACTAGCTTTTTTGAGCAGTTCTTC. It yields the protein CASSTDAGTSFFEQFF.

The chain combines TRBV5-6 with TRBJ2-1; 10 nucleotides match TRBD2. Trimming at V came to 2 bases and at J to 8 bases, leaving 4 bases not matched to a gene. From germline, CDR1 is SGHDT and CDR2 YYEEEE. The CDR3 length is 14 residues. CDR3 in amino acids: CASSFSGRIDEQFF. As DNA, the CDR3 is TGTGCCAGCAGCTTTAGCGGGAGGATTGATGAGCAGTTCTTC.

This clonotype was seen many times. The V gene is TRBV12-3 or TRBV12-4, the J gene TRBJ2-1, with 9 bases lining up with TRBD2. The CDR3 length is 16 residues. The junction had 5 bases not matched to a gene; V was cut back by 5 bases and J by 0 bases. In DNA, the CDR3 is TGTGCCAGCAGTCAGACTAGCGGCAGCTCCTACAATGAGCAGTTCTTC. Translated, it gives CASSQTSGSSYNEQFF.

At least ten counts were recorded for this clonotype. V is TRBV28 and J is TRBJ1-5; D is perhaps TRBD1 (6 bases). The CDR3 has 15 amino acids. V lost 5 bases and J 11 bases, leaving 22 bases between the germline ends. Germline V gene data show CDR1 as MDHEN and CDR2 as SYDVKM. The DNA for the CDR3 is TGTGCCAGCAGTGATCCGGGACAAGGTGTAAGGACCCAGCATTTT. It encodes CASSDPGQGVRTQHF.

This clonotype was observed many times. The chain carries TRBV7-2 and TRBJ1-2; 9 bases fit TRBD1. CDR1 and CDR2 (germline): SGHTA, FQGNSA. The CDR3 spans 13 residues. The junction had 5 bases not matched to a gene; V was cut back by 5 bases and J by 7 bases. CDR3 protein: CASSPGQGIGYTF. DNA for the CDR3: TGTGCCAGCAGCCCCGGACAGGGGATTGGCTACACCTTC.

This clonotype was seen at least ten times. The J gene is TRBJ2-2, the V gene TRBV7-9; no clear D gene. CDR1 and CDR2 from the germline V gene are SEHNR and FQNEAQ (reference sequence). V was trimmed by 5 bases and J by 0 bases, leaving 7 bases between them. There are 14 residues in the CDR3. CDR3 DNA: TGTGCCAGCAGCGTGAACGCGAACACCGGGGAGCTGTTTTTT. Encoded protein: CASSVNANTGELFF.

V gene TRBV6-4 combines with J gene TRBJ1-1; TRBD1 is a possible D gene (5 bases). The germline V gene encodes CDR1 MRHNA and CDR2 SNTAGT. The V gene lost 1 base and the J gene lost 0 bases, with 12 bases spanning the gap. This CDR3 has 16 residues. In DNA, the CDR3 is TGTGCCAGCAGTGACTTCGTCGGACACCTGAACACTGAAGCTTTCTTT. Residues: CASSDFVGHLNTEAFF.

This clonotype has just a few counts. CDR3 loop: CASSRDSKNTGELFF. Here the CDR3 DNA reads TGTGCCAGCAGCCGGGACTCCAAGAACACCGGGGAGCTGTTTTTT. This chain uses TRBV6-2 or TRBV6-3 with TRBJ2-2; D might be TRBD2 (6 bases). The length of the CDR3 is 15 residues. CDR1 and CDR2 (germline): MNHEY, SVGEGT. With 6 bases removed from V and 1 base from J, the gap between germline ends came to 12 bases.

This clonotype was seen many times. The rearrangement links TRBV7-2 to TRBJ2-7, with 9 bases lining up with TRBD1. V shed 1 base, J shed 4 bases, and the junction held 14 bases outside the gene matches. In germline, CDR1 is SGHTA, CDR2 FQGNSA. There are 18 residues in the CDR3. The CDR3 is CASSLGLFQTGGEYEQYF. The DNA for the CDR3 is TGTGCCAGCAGCTTAGGCCTCTTCCAAACAGGGGGCGAGTACGAGCAGTACTTC.

The chain uses TRBV5-1 and TRBJ2-5; 7 bases fit TRBD1. This CDR3 has 15 amino acids. In germline, CDR1 is SGHRS, CDR2 YFSETQ. Trimming removed 4 bases from V and 3 bases from J; junction bases left unmatched: 9. The CDR3 DNA reads as TGCGCCAGCAGCGACGAACAGGGGTACAAAGAGACCCAGTACTTC. Amino acid sequence: CASSDEQGYKETQYF.

This clonotype has only a few counts. The rearrangement joins TRBV19 to TRBJ1-2, with TRBD1 matching over 7 bases. The junction had 12 bases not matched to a gene; V was cut back by 4 bases and J by 7 bases. In germline, CDR1 is LNHDA, CDR2 SQIVND (reference sequence). The CDR3 consists of 15 residues. CDR3 nucleotides: TGTGCCAGTAGTACCCGGGACAGTAAAGTTTCTGGCTACACCTTC. Translation: CASSTRDSKVSGYTF.

This clonotype was seen only a few times. The chain combines TRBV2 with TRBJ2-2, with TRBD2 matching over 7 bases. The germline gives CDR1 SNHLY, CDR2 FYNNEI. This CDR3 spans 15 amino acids. Trimming cost V 5 bases and J 1 base; bases outside gene matches: 4. For the CDR3, the DNA is TGTGCCAGCAGTAGAGGCGGGAGGAACACCGGGGAGCTGTTTTTT. Translation: CASSRGGRNTGELFF.

This sequence joins TRBV5-1 and TRBJ1-2, with 9 bases fitting TRBD1. The CDR3 length is 15 residues. With V trimmed by 4 bases and J by 6 bases, 10 bases remained unmatched. Germline assignment: CDR1 SGHRS and CDR2 YFSETQ. DNA of the CDR3: TGCGCCAGCAGCAACCGGACAGGGGCTCCTCATGGCTACACCTTC. Its translation is CASSNRTGAPHGYTF.

There are many counts of this clonotype. This chain uses TRBV7-2 with TRBJ1-2; 8 positions agree with TRBD1. The germline CDR1 and CDR2 sequences are SGHTA and FQGNSA. V shed 7 bases, J shed 3 bases, and the junction held 7 bases outside the gene matches. This CDR3 has 14 amino acids. DNA for the CDR3: TGTGCCAGCACCAGGACAGGGTTTGACTATGGCTACACCTTC. It specifies CASTRTGFDYGYTF. Supplemented by reference TRBV7-2 and TRBJ1-2, the full variable domain reads GAGVSQSPSNKVTEKGKDVELRCDPISGHTALYWYRQSLGQGLEFLIYFQGNSAPDKSGLPSDRFSAERTGGSVSTLTIQRTQQEDSAVYLCASTRTGFDYGYTFGSGTRLTVV.